The rows below give T cell receptor beta chains drawn from one sample of a study of T cell repertoires in cytomegalovirus infection. Their cognate antigens are unknown. TCRdb used MiXCR to reprocess the reads, holding one entry per CDR3 protein. This sample has roughly 170,000 distinct CDR3 sequences, with less than 25% found just once. The sequenced sample was CD8+ T cells from cultured PBMCs, obtained from culture after CMV antigen stimulation. The receptors stem from a human donor in good health (CMV status not recorded). Some clones in this sample may be carry-over from other donors' samples. The CDR3 runs from the conserved cysteine through the conserved F or W. D genes are given only for firm matches. Size is omitted from some rows. Given values are once, few, many or a class for expanded clones.

V,size,J,D,CDR3,DNA
TRBV27,few,TRBJ2-1,NA,CASSHSIVNEQFF,TGTGCCAGCAGCCATTCAATAGTTAATGAGCAGTTCTTC
TRBV7-9,NA,TRBJ1-2,NA,CASSLGSQGRGGYTF,TGTGCCAGCAGCTTGGGATCTCAGGGGCGCGGTGGCTACACCTTC
TRBV6-6,NA,TRBJ2-1,NA,CASSSPHERWSYNEQFF,TGTGCCAGCAGTTCTCCACACGAACGGTGGTCCTACAATGAGCAGTTCTTC
TRBV7-2,few,TRBJ1-1,NA,CASRSGSHTEAFF,TGTGCCAGCAGGTCAGGGTCGCACACTGAAGCTTTCTTT
TRBV27,many,TRBJ1-1,TRBD1,CASSNTWTGSTEAFF,TGTGCCAGCAGCAACACATGGACAGGGTCCACTGAAGCTTTCTTT
TRBV12-3/TRBV12-4,NA,TRBJ1-2,NA,CASSTTLNYGYTF,TGTGCCAGCAGTACGACACTCAACTATGGCTACACCTTC
TRBV19,few,TRBJ1-1,NA,CASSIGGRGTEAFF,TGTGCCAGTAGTATAGGAGGGAGGGGCACTGAAGCTTTCTTT
TRBV7-6,NA,TRBJ2-7,NA,CASSNDGAVSYEQYF,TGTGCCAGCTCCAACGACGGGGCCGTCTCCTACGAGCAGTACTTC
TRBV7-2,NA,TRBJ2-5,NA,CASSSGRRTQETQYF,TGTGCCAGCAGCTCAGGTCGCCGGACCCAAGAGACCCAGTACTTC
TRBV5-4,NA,TRBJ2-3,NA,CASSPDGTLAGTQYF,TGTGCCAGCAGCCCGGATGGGACTCTAGCTGGTACGCAGTATTTT
TRBV6-1,few,TRBJ2-7,TRBD1,CASSESPGTGDEQYF,TGTGCCAGCAGTGAAAGCCCCGGGACAGGGGACGAGCAGTACTTC
TRBV11-2,NA,TRBJ1-1,NA,CASSLGPGIRAEAFF,TGTGCCAGCAGCTTAGGACCCGGGATACGGGCTGAAGCTTTCTTT
TRBV6-2/TRBV6-3,NA,TRBJ2-7,NA,CASRSNYEQYF,TGTGCCAGCAGGTCGAACTACGAGCAGTACTTC
TRBV6-2/TRBV6-3,NA,TRBJ1-2,NA,CASSYPGGGYTF,TGTGCCAGCAGTTACCCCGGCGGTGGCTACACCTTC
TRBV12-3/TRBV12-4,NA,TRBJ1-5,TRBD1,CASSLLAPTGSNQPQHF,TGTGCCAGCAGCTTATTGGCACCGACAGGGAGCAATCAGCCCCAGCATTTT
TRBV6-5,NA,TRBJ2-7,NA,CASSPGGEYYEQYF,TGTGCCAGCAGTCCCGGTGGGGAGTACTACGAGCAGTACTTC
TRBV7-2,NA,TRBJ2-7,TRBD2,CASSLVAGGLTYEQYF,TGTGCCAGCAGCTTAGTAGCGGGGGGGCTGACCTACGAGCAGTACTTC
TRBV12-3/TRBV12-4,NA,TRBJ2-5,NA,CASSLAIPQETQYF,TGTGCCAGCAGTTTGGCCATACCCCAAGAGACCCAGTACTTC
TRBV7-9,NA,TRBJ1-2,NA,CASSPGWGSNYGYTF,TGTGCCAGCAGCCCCGGATGGGGATCTAACTATGGCTACACCTTC
TRBV29-1,NA,TRBJ1-1,NA,CSVQFGYEAFF,TGCAGCGTCCAATTTGGGTATGAAGCTTTCTTT
TRBV6-2/TRBV6-3,few,TRBJ2-3,TRBD1,CASSYVAGGDTQYF,TGTGCCAGCAGTTACGTTGCAGGGGGAGATACGCAGTATTTT
TRBV7-6,NA,TRBJ1-1,NA,CASSLVSSLNTEPFF,TGTGCCAGCAGCTTAGTTTCTTCGTTGAACACTGAACCTTTCTTT
TRBV12-3/TRBV12-4,NA,TRBJ2-1,TRBD1,CASTLGTGDTYNEQFF,TGTGCCAGCACCCTCGGGACAGGGGACACCTACAATGAGCAGTTCTTC
TRBV5-6,few,TRBJ1-4,NA,CASSLAGMSEKLFF,TGTGCCAGCAGCTTGGCCGGGATGAGTGAAAAACTGTTTTTT
TRBV7-8,NA,TRBJ2-7,NA,CASSLVYEVRYEQYF,TGTGCCAGCAGCTTAGTTTATGAGGTCCGGTACGAGCAGTACTTC
TRBV4-1,NA,TRBJ2-7,NA,CASSQERDVYEQYF,TGCGCCAGCAGCCAAGAACGGGATGTCTACGAGCAGTACTTC
TRBV7-2,NA,TRBJ1-5,NA,CASSFNSNQPQHF,TGTGCCAGCAGCTTTAATAGCAATCAGCCCCAGCATTTT
TRBV7-2,few,TRBJ2-5,NA,CASSQGGGGETQYF,TGTGCCAGCAGCCAAGGGGGCGGGGGGGAGACCCAGTACTTC
TRBV7-9,NA,TRBJ2-1,TRBD2,CASSFPSGGANEQFF,TGTGCCAGCAGCTTTCCTAGCGGGGGGGCCAATGAGCAGTTCTTC
TRBV7-2,NA,TRBJ1-5,NA,CASSLRGGRDQPQHF,TGTGCCAGCAGCTTACGAGGGGGGCGTGATCAGCCCCAGCATTTT
TRBV12-3/TRBV12-4,few,TRBJ1-5,NA,CASSFRGHHNQPQHF,TGTGCCAGCAGTTTTAGGGGACATCATAATCAGCCCCAGCATTTT
TRBV7-3,few,TRBJ1-2,TRBD1,CASSRGQGRGYTF,TGTGCCAGCAGCCGGGGACAGGGGAGGGGCTACACCTTC
TRBV11-2,few,TRBJ2-5,TRBD1,CASSLDGTEETQYF,TGTGCCAGCAGCTTAGATGGGACAGAAGAGACCCAGTACTTC
TRBV6-2/TRBV6-3,few,TRBJ1-5,TRBD1,CASKADRGFWQPQHF,TGTGCCAGCAAAGCGGACAGGGGATTCTGGCAGCCCCAGCATTTT
TRBV7-9,NA,TRBJ1-1,NA,CASSPRSGPQNTEAFF,TGTGCCAGCAGCCCCCGGTCAGGGCCGCAGAACACTGAAGCTTTCTTT
TRBV12-3/TRBV12-4,NA,TRBJ1-2,NA,CASSLGATGYTF,TGTGCCAGCAGTTTGGGGGCTACGGGCTACACCTTC